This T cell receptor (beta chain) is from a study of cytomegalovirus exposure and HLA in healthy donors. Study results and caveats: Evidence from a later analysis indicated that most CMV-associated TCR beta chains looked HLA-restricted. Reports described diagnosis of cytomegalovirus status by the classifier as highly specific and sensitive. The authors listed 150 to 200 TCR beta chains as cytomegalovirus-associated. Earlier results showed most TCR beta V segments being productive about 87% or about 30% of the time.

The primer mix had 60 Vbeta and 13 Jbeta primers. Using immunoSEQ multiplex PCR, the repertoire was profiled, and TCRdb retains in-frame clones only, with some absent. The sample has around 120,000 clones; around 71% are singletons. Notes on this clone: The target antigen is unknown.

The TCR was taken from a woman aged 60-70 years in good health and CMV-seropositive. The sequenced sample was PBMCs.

Here the CDR3 reads CASSPLQSIRGETQYF. The CDR3 region has the DNA TGCGCCAGCAGCCCCCTTCAGTCCATCCGGGGAGAGACCCAGTACTTC. The chain carries TRBV5-1 and TRBJ2-5; D perhaps matches TRBD2 (5 bases). Germline-derived CDR1 and CDR2 are SGHRS and YFSETQ. This CDR3 region has 16 residues. V lost 4 bases and J lost 4, with 20 bases in between.